Shown below are 27 T cell receptor beta chains from a single sample sequenced in a study of T-cell memory formation after mild COVID-19. In TCRdb, the 5' RACE reads were re-called with MiXCR into one record per CDR3 protein. The sample lists tens of thousands of distinct CDR3 sequences, approximately 7.6% occurring once. Sequencing was performed on PBMCs or a T cell subset sorted from them (not recorded which). All receptors derive from a man between 18 and 35 years old who had mild COVID-19 (a few samples of this study predate the infection). Cell type and time point are not known.

This chain connects TRBV3-1 to TRBJ2-2, with D perhaps TRBD1 (5 bases). Trimming shortened V by 2 bases and J by 5 bases, and 12 bases separated the two germline ends. The CDR3 spans 15 residues. Per the germline V gene, CDR1 is LGHDT and CDR2 is YNNKEL (reference sequence). CDR3 DNA sequence: TGTGCCAGCAGCCAACTGGGAAGGGGTACCGGGGAGCTGTTTTTT. Translating gives CASSQLGRGTGELFF.

In this sample, this clonotype turned up a few times. This rearrangement joins TRBV24-1 to TRBJ2-3; D could derive from TRBD1 or TRBD2 (5 bases each). There are 15 residues in the CDR3. The V end lost 5 bases, the J end lost 3 bases, and 14 bases lay between the germline ends. CDR1 and CDR2 from the germline V gene are KGHDR and SFDVKD. As DNA, the CDR3 is TGTGCCACCAGTGTCCCGGGACGTTGGACAGATACGCAGTATTTT. It yields the protein CATSVPGRWTDTQYF.

This clonotype was counted a few times. The gene calls are TRBV5-1 and TRBJ1-5; tentative D call: TRBD1 (6 bases). Trimming removed 1 base from V and 4 bases from J, with 9 bases in between. This CDR3 contains 14 residues. Germline-derived CDR1 and CDR2 are SGHRS and YFSETQ. CDR3 sequence reads: CASSLTGNNQPQHF. Here the CDR3 DNA reads TGCGCCAGCAGCTTGACAGGGAATAATCAGCCCCAGCATTTT.

This clonotype occurred many times. The chain employs TRBV24-1 and TRBJ2-3, with TRBD1 matching over 7 bases. After removal of 3 bases from V and 5 bases from J, the junction contained 7 bases not matched to a gene. Germline V lookup: CDR1 KGHDR, CDR2 SFDVKD. CDR3 length equals 15 residues. This CDR3 reads CATSDPTGAEDTQYF. For the CDR3, the DNA is TGTGCCACCAGTGATCCAACAGGGGCGGAAGATACGCAGTATTTT.

This chain links TRBV5-1 with TRBJ1-3; D call uncertain. The CDR3 sequence is 14 residues long. V lost 0 bases, J lost 2 bases, and 6 bases lay in between. Germline V gene sequence: CDR1 SGHRS, CDR2 YFSETQ. CDR3 sequence: CASSLEAAGNTIYF. CDR3 coding DNA: TGCGCCAGCAGCTTGGAGGCAGCTGGAAACACCATATATTTT.

This clonotype was observed at least ten times. This rearrangement joins TRBV5-1 to TRBJ2-3, with TRBD1 matching over 10 bases. The CDR3 is 17 residues long. Germline lookup yields CDR1 SGHRS and CDR2 YFSETQ. The V and J ends lost 5 bases and 2 bases, in that order; junction bases with no gene match: 11. This CDR3 reads CASSTYGTGVPTDTQYF. The CDR3 DNA reads as TGCGCCAGCAGTACCTATGGGACAGGGGTTCCCACAGATACGCAGTATTTT. The complete variable domain, with remaining parts taken from reference TRBV5-1 and TRBJ2-3, reads KAGVTQTPRYLIKTRGQQVTLSCSPISGHRSVSWYQQTPGQGLQFLFEYFSETQRNKGNFPGRFSGRQFSNSRSEMNVSTLELGDSALYLCASSTYGTGVPTDTQYFGPGTRLTVL.

The V and J genes are TRBV11-2 and TRBJ1-2; possibly TRBD1 for D (5 bases). V was clipped by 4 bases and J by 8 bases, with 17 bases between them. The CDR3 extends over 14 amino acids. Germline lookup yields CDR1 SGHAT and CDR2 FQNNGV. CDR3 in DNA: TGTGCCAGCAGCTCCCTTTGGAAGGGGAGCGGCTACACCTTC. As protein: CASSSLWKGSGYTF.

The chain links TRBV18 to TRBJ2-7; no clear D gene. This CDR3 is built from 14 residues. CDR1 KGHSH and CDR2 LQKENI come from the germline V gene. Trimming stripped 2 bases from V and 4 bases from J, with 12 bases between. In DNA form, the CDR3 reads TGTGCCAGCTCACCAATGGTGGAAATTTACGAGCAGTACTTC. It encodes CASSPMVEIYEQYF.

In its sample, this clonotype was seen a few times. The chain combines TRBV4-3 with TRBJ2-7; D call uncertain. The V and J ends lost 0 bases and 2 bases respectively, with 11 bases between them. The CDR3 is 15 amino acids. The germline V gene encodes CDR1 LGHNA and CDR2 YSLEER. CDR3 sequence reads: CASSQEFRHTYEQYF. CDR3 sequence (DNA): TGCGCCAGCAGCCAAGAATTCCGACACACCTACGAGCAGTACTTC.

The table lists this clonotype with a few counts. This rearrangement joins TRBV12-3 or TRBV12-4 to TRBJ2-1; 8 bases align to TRBD2. The CDR3 contains 15 residues. Unmatched junction bases numbered 5, after V lost 0 bases and J lost 7 bases. The CDR3 nucleotides read TGTGCCAGCAGTTTAGCCAGCGGGGGTGGGAATGAGCAGTTCTTC. It yields the protein CASSLASGGGNEQFF.

A remark on this clonotype: A junction end diverges from the germline sequence, so it may reflect a read error. The chain couples TRBV20-1 to TRBJ2-7; tentative D call: TRBD2 (5 bases). CDR1 and CDR2 (germline): DFQATT, SNEGSKA (reference sequence). CDR3 length: 14 amino acids. CDR3 sequence reads: CSARDEGISHEQYF. The DNA for the CDR3 is TGCAGTGCTAGAGACGAGGGAATCTCCCACGAGCAGTACTTC.

The table lists this clonotype with many counts. In DNA form, the CDR3 reads TGCGCCAGCAGCCCCGGTTCTAGCTCCTACAATGAGCAGTTCTTC. It encodes CASSPGSSSYNEQFF. V usage is TRBV4-3 and J usage is TRBJ2-1; D gene ambiguous. The germline CDR1 and CDR2 sequences are LGHNA and YSLEER. V was trimmed by 4 bases and J by 0 bases, leaving 10 bases between them. This CDR3 spans 15 amino acids.

This sequence joins TRBV12-5 and TRBJ2-3; a weak D match, TRBD1 (5 bases). The germline V and J ends were trimmed by 0 bases and 4 bases, with 14 bases remaining between them. The CDR3 totals 16 residues. CDR1 and CDR2 from the germline V gene are LGHNT and FRNRAP. CDR3 DNA: TGTGCTAGTGGTTTGGTACTTCAGGGCGGAGCAGATACGCAGTATTTT. This codes for CASGLVLQGGADTQYF.

This chain connects TRBV5-4 to TRBJ2-2; D remains unclear. V lost 2 bases and J 7 bases, leaving 15 bases between the germline ends. The CDR3 runs 15 residues. Germline V lookup: CDR1 SGHNT, CDR2 YYREEE (reference sequence). The CDR3, as DNA: TGTGCCAGCAGCTTTCCAGAACAGCCCAACGGGGAGCTGTTTTTT. It codes for CASSFPEQPNGELFF.

This clonotype showed up just a few times. The gene calls are TRBV5-5 and TRBJ2-7; TRBD2 aligns across 8 bases. Germline V lookup: CDR1 SGHKS, CDR2 YYEKEE (reference sequence). The trim removed 4 bases at V and 3 bases at J, leaving 6 bases unmatched. CDR3 length equals 14 residues. The CDR3 nucleotides read TGTGCCAGCAGCCGGGGGGGGACCCTCTACGAGCAGTACGTC. Protein: CASSRGGTLYEQYV.

By proportion, this clonotype is medium-sized. The chain joins TRBV5-1 to TRBJ1-2, with a tentative D call TRBD1 (6 bases). This CDR3 comprises 13 residues. Trimming removed 5 bases from V and 4 bases from J, with 12 bases in between. Germline CDR1 is SGHRS and CDR2 is YFSETQ. The CDR3 nucleotides read TGCGCCAGCAGGCCTCTGGACAGCTATGGCTACACCTTC. This sequence encodes CASRPLDSYGYTF.

This clonotype was seen a handful of times. The J gene is TRBJ2-2, the V gene TRBV4-1, with 7 bases matching TRBD1. Germline trimming cut 7 bases from V and 1 base from J; bases unmatched to any gene: 9. The CDR3 has 16 residues. CDR1 is MGHRA and CDR2 is YSYEKL in the germline V gene. The CDR3 coding sequence is TGCGCCAGCAAGCGCCGACAGGGTGGGAACACCGGGGAGCTGTTTTTT. Its translation: CASKRRQGGNTGELFF.

This clonotype was detected only a few times. The rearrangement uses TRBV11-2 and TRBJ1-2; D remains ambiguous. In germline, CDR1 is SGHAT, CDR2 FQNNGV. V gave up 2 bases and J gave up 4 bases, with 11 bases separating them. This CDR3 has 14 amino acids. The CDR3 region is CASSLIGSIYGYTF. CDR3 coding DNA: TGTGCCAGCAGCTTAATCGGGTCTATCTATGGCTACACCTTC.

This chain joins TRBV4-2 and TRBJ2-3; D remains unclear. The CDR3 has 13 amino acids. CDR1 and CDR2 from the germline V gene are LGHNA and YNFKEQ. V was shortened by 4 bases and J by 6 bases, with 11 bases between the two germline ends. The CDR3: CASSPTLSDTQYF. The CDR3, as DNA: TGTGCCAGCAGCCCCACCCTTTCGGATACGCAGTATTTT.

V and J are TRBV12-3 or TRBV12-4 and TRBJ2-3; TRBD2 matches at 12 bases. The CDR3 spans 16 residues. The V gene end was trimmed by 5 bases and the J gene end by 4 bases; junction bases not matched to a gene: 7. The CDR3 reads CASSLSSGGASDTQYF. CDR3 DNA: TGTGCCAGCAGTCTCTCTAGCGGGGGGGCTTCAGATACGCAGTATTTT.

This clonotype has only a few counts. DNA of the CDR3: TGCAGTGCCCAAGGAGGGTATGGCTACACCTTC. It specifies CSAQGGYGYTF. The gene calls are TRBV20-1 and TRBJ1-2; D unclear. This CDR3 spans 11 amino acids. Trimming cost V 6 bases and J 5 bases, with 10 bases left between them. Germline assignment: CDR1 DFQATT and CDR2 SNEGSKA (reference sequence).

This clonotype was recorded a few times. The J gene is TRBJ1-5, the V gene TRBV7-2, with 7 positions matching TRBD1. Trimming cost V 1 base and J 5 bases; bases outside gene matches: 2. This CDR3 comprises 14 residues. Germline V gene lookup returns CDR1 SGHTA and CDR2 FQGNSA. The CDR3 nucleotides are TGTGCCAGCAGCTTAGTCAGGGGGGATCAGCCCCAGCATTTT. Residues: CASSLVRGDQPQHF.

This clonotype has more than one count but fewer than ten. This sequence joins TRBV10-3 and TRBJ1-2; a possible D gene is TRBD1 (5 bases). This CDR3 comprises 9 residues. Germline V CDR1 and CDR2: ENHRY, SYGVKD. V was trimmed by 9 bases and J by 8 bases, leaving 7 bases between them. CDR3 DNA: TGTGCCATAGGGGACGGCTACACCTTC. Encoded protein: CAIGDGYTF.

This chain connects TRBV29-1 to TRBJ1-2; 9 bases line up with TRBD1. CDR3 length: 13 residues. Germline CDR1 and CDR2: SQVTM and ANQGSEA. Trimming removed 6 bases from V and 7 bases from J; junction bases left unmatched: 9. The CDR3 coding sequence is TGCAGCGTGGCATCACAGGGGGCGCTTGGCTACACCTTC. This codes for CSVASQGALGYTF.

This clonotype was observed a handful of times. This rearrangement joins TRBV7-2 to TRBJ2-7, with TRBD2 matching 7 bases. The CDR3 has 16 amino acids. Germline CDR1 and CDR2: SGHTA and FQGNSA. V lost 1 base and J lost 5; bases outside the gene matches: 11. CDR3 sequence: CASSLGPRGGGNEQYF. CDR3 in DNA: TGTGCCAGCAGCTTAGGTCCCCGGGGCGGGGGTAACGAGCAGTACTTC.

The chain uses TRBV23-1 and TRBJ2-2; the D gene is possibly TRBD2 (6 bases). TRBV23-1 is marked as an open reading frame, function uncertain. The CDR3 length is 15 residues. Trimming shortened V by 5 bases and J by 5 bases, and 15 bases separated the two germline ends. The CDR3 DNA follows: TGCGCCAGCAGTAGGAGGGAGCCATATACCGGGGAGCTGTTTTTT. This encodes CASSRREPYTGELFF.

This clonotype has a count of ten or more. The gene calls are TRBV4-1 and TRBJ2-3; no clear D. Germline V gene lookup returns CDR1 MGHRA and CDR2 YSYEKL. V lost 0 bases and J lost 4, with 11 bases in between. This CDR3 has 15 amino acids. CDR3 DNA: TGCGCCAGCAGCCAAGAACTCCCTCGGGCAGATACGCAGTATTTT. Protein sequence: CASSQELPRADTQYF.